These T cell receptor beta chains were read from a single sample in a study of T cells after yellow fever vaccination. Each CDR3 protein is one row after TCRdb ran MiXCR on the 5' RACE reads. The table includes 340,000 or so distinct CDR3 sequences, approximately 12% detected once. The sample consisted of CD4+ T cells sorted from PBMCs, taken 15 days after the yellow fever booster vaccination. All receptors derive from a young man who received the YFV17D yellow fever vaccine. The CDR3 runs from the conserved cysteine through the conserved F or W. The D gene is left open where the match is weak. The size of a clone is reported for some rows only, either as once, few or many, or as a class for expanded clones.

NA,TRBJ2-6,TRBV4-1,NA,TGCGCCAGCAGCCAAGCAGGGTACGGGGCCAACGTCCTGACTTTC,CASSQAGYGANVLTF
NA,TRBJ1-4,TRBV20-1,TRBD1,TGCAGTGCTCCCGACAGGGTTGGTGAAAAACTGTTTTTT,CSAPDRVGEKLFF
many,TRBJ2-5,TRBV7-2,NA,TGTGCCAGCACCGGGGGCGGGGGCGGGACCCAGTACTTC,CASTGGGGGTQYF
many,TRBJ2-2,TRBV5-1,NA,TGCGCCAGCGCAAGTAGGCAGGGGAGCACCGGGGAGCTGTTTTTT,CASASRQGSTGELFF
NA,TRBJ1-1,TRBV20-1,NA,TGCAGTGCTACCACCCCGGCAGGGGTGAGGGTAGCTTTCTTT,CSATTPAGVRVAFF
few,TRBJ1-2,TRBV7-2,NA,TGTGCCAGCAGCTTAGTCAGGCAGGCCACCTACACCTTC,CASSLVRQATYTF
few,TRBJ1-6,TRBV5-1,NA,TGCGCCAGCAGCTTGTTGGGACAAGATAATTCACCCCTCCACTTT,CASSLLGQDNSPLHF
NA,TRBJ1-4,TRBV4-3,NA,TGCGCCAGCAGCCAAGCCCCCGGAAATGAAAAACTGTTTTTT,CASSQAPGNEKLFF
NA,TRBJ2-7,TRBV20-1,NA,TGCAGTGTACGGGGGAGCAGCGACGAGCAGTACTTC,CSVRGSSDEQYF
NA,TRBJ1-2,TRBV18,TRBD1,TGTGCCAGCTCACCACAGCCAGGGGGCCACGGCTACACCTTC,CASSPQPGGHGYTF
NA,TRBJ1-2,TRBV20-1,NA,TGCAGTGCTCCGGGGCCGACGGACTACACCTTC,CSAPGPTDYTF
NA,TRBJ2-1,TRBV18,NA,TGTGCCAGCTCACCATTGACCGGGGTTCCCAACAATGAGCAGTTCTTC,CASSPLTGVPNNEQFF
NA,TRBJ2-3,TRBV20-1,TRBD2,TGCAGTGCTAGAGATGGGGCTAGCGGGAGCACAGATACGCAGTATTTT,CSARDGASGSTDTQYF
NA,TRBJ2-5,TRBV12-3/TRBV12-4,NA,TGTGCCAGCAGTTCTCCGGGACAAGGGCAGGAGACCCAGTACTTC,CASSSPGQGQETQYF
NA,TRBJ2-2,TRBV24-1,NA,TGTGCCACCAGTGATCCACGGGGGCTTAACACCGGGGAGCTGTTTTTT,CATSDPRGLNTGELFF
few,TRBJ1-1,TRBV6-1,NA,TGTGCCAGCACCACGGGGGGTTCGACTAGAGCTTTCTTT,CASTTGGSTRAFF
NA,TRBJ2-1,TRBV5-6,NA,TGTGCCAGCAGCTTGTGGCGGAGCTCCTACAATGAGCAGTTCTTC,CASSLWRSSYNEQFF